What follows is one T cell receptor (beta chain) and its context. Its antigen remains unidentified. This sample also contains other DNA sequences that code for the same CDR3. This CDR3 region has 14 residues. V shed 3 bases, J shed 4 bases, and the junction held 5 bases outside the gene matches. Looked up from germline, CDR1 is SGHDT and CDR2 is YYEEEE. The repertoire was sequenced with immunoSEQ multiplex PCR; TCRdb's copy has only in-frame clones and lacks some. This sample has 35,000 to 50,000 clones, with roughly 92% found just once. Time point of the sample: week 35, safety follow-up. It was 300 ug of mutant IDH1 20-mer peptide that made up each vaccine dose, given with topical imiquimod. This sample was taken from a study of a mutant IDH1 vaccine in newly diagnosed glioma. Study background: Before enrollment, patients got radiotherapy alone, temozolomide alone, or mostly the combination.

V and J are TRBV5-6 and TRBJ2-7; 9 positions match TRBD1. The source of this sequence is a middle-aged man with glioma. Here the sequenced sample was PBMCs, taken from a glioma patient whose treatment included an IDH1 peptide vaccine. In DNA form, the CDR3 reads TGTGCCAGCAGCTCGGGACAGGGTGCATACGAGCAGTACTTC. Its translation: CASSSGQGAYEQYF. The full variable domain, its missing parts supplied by reference TRBV5-6 and TRBJ2-7, is DAGVTQSPTHLIKTRGQQVTLRCSPKSGHDTVSWYQQALGQGPQFIFQYYEEEERQRGNFPDRFSGHQFPNYSSELNVNALLLGDSALYLCASSSGQGAYEQYFGPGTRLTVT.